This entry lists 17 T cell receptor beta chains sequenced from one sample in a study. TCRdb processed the reads anew with MiXCR; each CDR3 protein has one entry. This repertoire shows 15,000 or so distinct CDR3 sequences, approximately 37% found once; its top ten account for about 16%. The material sequenced was blood. The receptor source for this set is a human donor.

This clonotype was recorded at least ten times. The rearrangement links TRBV4-3 to TRBJ1-5; maybe TRBD1 (6 bases). Looked up from germline, CDR1 is LGHNA and CDR2 is YSLEER. V lost 0 bases and J lost 7, with 13 bases in between. The CDR3 spans 15 residues. The CDR3: CASSQDLQGRQPQHF. The CDR3 DNA reads as TGCGCCAGCAGCCAAGATTTACAGGGAAGGCAGCCCCAGCATTTT.

This clonotype was found a few times. This chain uses TRBV4-3 with TRBJ2-7; TRBD2 aligns across 11 bases. The CDR3 is 17 residues long. CDR1 LGHNA and CDR2 YSLEER come from the germline V gene. J was trimmed by 2 bases and V by 0 bases; bases with no gene match: 6. The CDR3, as DNA: TGCGCCAGCAGCCAAGATCGGACTAGCGGGCCCACCTACGAGCAGTACTTC. It yields the protein CASSQDRTSGPTYEQYF.

The gene calls are TRBV5-1 and TRBJ1-1, with D maybe TRBD1 (6 bases). Germline-derived CDR1 and CDR2 are SGHRS and YFSETQ. Deletions cut 1 base from V and 0 bases from J, with 13 bases between. There are 16 residues in the CDR3. CDR3: CASSLPSGAVNTEAFF. The CDR3, as DNA: TGCGCCAGCAGCTTGCCCTCAGGGGCGGTGAACACTGAAGCTTTCTTT.

This clonotype ranks as medium-sized. The chain joins TRBV4-3 to TRBJ2-1; 12 positions match TRBD2. The CDR3 sequence is 15 residues long. J lost 8 bases, V lost 1 base, and 3 bases had no gene match. The germline CDR1 and CDR2 sequences are LGHNA and YSLEER. In DNA form, the CDR3 reads TGCGCCAGCAGCCAAGGACTAGCGGGAGAGCATGAGCAGTTCTTC. It codes for CASSQGLAGEHEQFF.

The chain links TRBV4-2 to TRBJ2-3; 7 positions match TRBD2. Germline values: CDR1 LGHNA, CDR2 YNFKEQ. V was pared by 0 bases and J by 4 bases, with 1 base of the junction left unmatched. This CDR3 has 14 amino acids. The CDR3 region is CASSQEGLSDTQYF. Here the CDR3 DNA reads TGTGCCAGCAGCCAAGAGGGACTATCAGATACGCAGTATTTT.

This clonotype was detected many times. This chain links TRBV19 with TRBJ1-5; no clear D gene. The germline V gene has CDR1 LNHDA and CDR2 SQIVND (reference sequence). The CDR3 length is 13 residues. The ends were cut back, 9 bases at V and 5 bases at J, with 14 bases in the middle. The CDR3 sequence is CASSLGRDQPQHF. CDR3 bases: TGTGCCAGCAGCCTTGGGCGGGATCAGCCCCAGCATTTT. The full variable domain, rest sourced from reference TRBV19 and TRBJ1-5, is DGGITQSPKYLFRKEGQNVTLSCEQNLNHDAMYWYRQDPGQGLRLIYYSQIVNDFQKGDIAEGYSVSREKKESFPLTVTSAQKNPTAFYLCASSLGRDQPQHFGDGTRLSIL.

As to this clonotype: A much larger clone differs from this one at a single base, so this may be a read error. The CDR3 does not close with the conserved phenylalanine or tryptophan, likely indicating a read error. The chain employs TRBV20-1 and TRBJ2-1; D is uncertain. Per germline, CDR1 DFQATT and CDR2 SNEGSKA (reference sequence). The CDR3 runs 12 residues. Deletions cut 3 bases from V and 5 bases from J, with 8 bases between. This CDR3 reads CSASGYNNEQFL. The CDR3 DNA is TGCAGTGCTAGCGGCTACAACAATGAGCAGTTCTTA.

This clonotype is medium-sized within its sample. The gene calls are TRBV18 and TRBJ2-3, with D possibly being TRBD1 (5 bases). V lost 1 base and J 11 bases, leaving 7 bases between the germline ends. This CDR3 has 11 residues. CDR1 is KGHSH and CDR2 is LQKENI in the germline V gene. CDR3 sequence (DNA): TGTGCCAGCTCACCACAAAGGGGGCAGTATTTT. It encodes CASSPQRGQYF.

V gene TRBV30 combines with J gene TRBJ1-1; no reliable D call. The CDR3 is 13 amino acids. Trimming pared 1 base from V and 13 bases from J, leaving 19 bases between. Germline V gene lookup returns CDR1 GTSNPN and CDR2 SVGIG (reference sequence). CDR3 residues: CAWSDGGRLKLFF. The DNA of the CDR3 is TGTGCCTGGAGTGATGGAGGGAGACTGAAGCTTTTCTTT.

This chain joins TRBV29-1 and TRBJ2-7; D not certain. The CDR3 is 13 residues long. Trimming shortened V by 6 bases and J by 2 bases, and 14 bases separated the two germline ends. Germline assignment: CDR1 SQVTM and CDR2 ANQGSEA. The CDR3 DNA follows: TGCAGCGTCAGTACTCCCCGGGCCTACGAGCAGTACTTC. Translating it yields CSVSTPRAYEQYF.

Sample share makes this clonotype medium-sized. The chain is built from TRBV30 and TRBJ1-1, with D perhaps TRBD1 (6 bases). Trimming pared 2 bases from V and 1 base from J, leaving 8 bases between. This CDR3 spans 13 amino acids. Germline CDR1 reads GTSNPN; CDR2 reads SVGIG (reference sequence). The CDR3 DNA sequence: TGTGCCTGGAGTAAGGGGGGGAACACTGAAGCTTTCTTT. This translates into CAWSKGGNTEAFF.

CDR3 sequence reads: CSVDMGAGYGYTF. In nucleotides, the CDR3 is TGCAGCGTTGATATGGGGGCCGGATATGGCTACACCTTC. The chain uses TRBV29-1 and TRBJ1-2; TRBD1 might be the D (6 bases). The CDR3 has 13 residues. The V and J ends lost 3 bases and 5 bases respectively, with 13 bases between them. The germline CDR1 and CDR2 sequences are SQVTM and ANQGSEA. The entire variable domain, with the rest obtained from reference TRBV29-1 and TRBJ1-2, is as follows: SAVISQKPSRDICQRGTSLTIQCQVDSQVTMMFWYRQQPGQSLTLIATANQGSEATYESGFVIDKFPISRPNLTFSTLTVSNMSPEDSSIYLCSVDMGAGYGYTFGSGTRLTVV.

In regard to this clonotype: A read error is possible here, since a much larger clone lies one base away. The chain recombines TRBV4-3 with TRBJ2-7; the D call may be TRBD1 or TRBD2 (5 bases each). This CDR3 is built from 15 residues. Germline V CDR1 and CDR2: LGHNA, YSLEER. The CDR3 spells CTSSPLPGRINEQYF. Written as DNA, the CDR3 is TGCACCAGCAGCCCCCTACCGGGACGCATAAACGAGCAGTACTTC.

Many counts were recorded for this clonotype. The V call is TRBV29-1, the J call TRBJ1-5; D might be TRBD1 (5 bases). The CDR3 length is 16 residues. Germline values: CDR1 SQVTM, CDR2 ANQGSEA. Trimming cost V 2 bases and J 2 bases, with 16 bases left between them. The CDR3 reads CSVEPRHRLGNQPQHF. The CDR3 DNA reads TGCAGCGTTGAACCTCGGCACAGGTTAGGCAATCAGCCCCAGCATTTT.

The sample holds many counts of this clonotype. The rearrangement joins TRBV28 to TRBJ2-1; TRBD1 aligns across 7 bases. The CDR3 spans 13 residues. Germline CDR1 MDHEN, CDR2 SYDVKM. After removal of 5 bases from V and 8 bases from J, the junction contained 6 bases not matched to a gene. The CDR3 bases are TGTGCCAGCAGTCAAGGGGGCTCGGATGAGCAGTTCTTC. Its protein is CASSQGGSDEQFF. The complete variable domain, with remaining parts taken from reference TRBV28 and TRBJ2-1, reads DVKVTQSSRYLVKRTGEKVFLECVQDMDHENMFWYRQDPGLGLRLIYFSYDVKMKEKGDIPEGYSVSREKKERFSLILESASTNQTSMYLCASSQGGSDEQFFGPGTRLTVL.

This chain uses TRBV4-2 with TRBJ2-1; D is possibly TRBD2 (6 bases). Between the trimmed V and J ends, which lost 1 base and 5 bases, there was a span of 27 bases. CDR3 length: 20 amino acids. The germline V gene encodes CDR1 LGHNA and CDR2 YNFKEQ. CDR3 nucleotides: TGTGCCAGCAGCCAAGTTAGTAGCGTAGTCGTAGGCGGGATCGACAATGAGCAGTTCTTC. It translates to CASSQVSSVVVGGIDNEQFF.

For this clonotype: A clone one base away is much larger, so this may be a read error. This chain connects TRBV4-3 to TRBJ2-7; 7 bases match TRBD2. The CDR3 runs to 16 residues. After removal of 2 bases from V and 7 bases from J, the junction contained 14 bases not matched to a gene. Germline lookup yields CDR1 LGHNA and CDR2 YSLEER. CDR3 loop: CASSQRGIGGWNEQYF. The CDR3 DNA is TGCGCCAGCAGCCAAAGAGGTATCGGGGGGTGGAATGAGCAGTACTTC.